The 3 T cell receptor beta chains given below trace back to one sample, sequenced in a study of blood T cell repertoires in COVID-19. Produced via immunoSEQ multiplex PCR; TCRdb's table is partial and in-frame only. The table records more than 55,000 clones, around 87% of them present only once. Specimen: peripheral blood. The receptors here all came from a man aged 60 to 75 with active or convalescent COVID-19.

This chain joins TRBV6-5 and TRBJ1-4, with TRBD1 matching over 9 bases. The CDR3 has 16 amino acids. The germline V gene encodes CDR1 MNHEY and CDR2 SVGAGI. Trimming at V came to 0 bases and at J to 4 bases, leaving 3 bases not matched to a gene. The CDR3 DNA is TGTGCCAGCAGTTACTCGGGGACAGGGCTTAATGAAAAACTGTTTTTT. Amino acid sequence: CASSYSGTGLNEKLFF.

The J gene is TRBJ1-2, the V gene TRBV20-1; TRBD1 matches 9 bases. V trimming: 3 bases; J trimming: 1 base; junction bases outside the gene matches: 6. This CDR3 is 15 amino acids long. Germline V gene sequence: CDR1 DFQATT, CDR2 SNEGSKA (reference sequence). CDR3 in amino acids: CSASRRDRDNYGYTF. CDR3 sequence (DNA): TGCAGTGCTAGTAGGAGGGACAGGGATAACTATGGCTACACCTTC.

This chain connects TRBV5-1 to TRBJ2-2, with 7 bases lining up with TRBD1. CDR3 size: 14 residues. The germline V gene has CDR1 SGHRS and CDR2 YFSETQ. J gave up 10 bases and V 4 bases, and 10 bases lay outside the gene matches. The CDR3 here is CASSLGQSVPELFF. In DNA, the CDR3 is TGCGCCAGCAGCCTGGGACAGTCCGTTCCGGAGCTGTTTTTT. Complete variable domain (other parts from reference TRBV5-1 and TRBJ2-2): KAGVTQTPRYLIKTRGQQVTLSCSPISGHRSVSWYQQTPGQGLQFLFEYFSETQRNKGNFPGRFSGRQFSNSRSEMNVSTLELGDSALYLCASSLGQSVPELFFGEGSRLTVL.